Listed below are T cell receptor beta chains from one sample, sequenced in a study of blood T cell repertoires in COVID-19. The protocol was immunoSEQ multiplex PCR, while the TCRdb copy is restricted to in-frame clones and leaves out a portion. The data show hundreds of thousands of clones, approximately 90% seen once. The sample taken for sequencing was PBMCs or T cells enriched from blood (not recorded which). These receptor sequences come from a man aged 18 to 30 who had recovered from COVID-19. CDR3s include the opening cysteine and the closing phenylalanine or tryptophan. The D gene is left open where the match is weak. Where a row states a size, it is once, few, many or the class of an expanded clone; other rows omit it.

V	size	D	J	DNA	CDR3
TRBV13	NA	NA	TRBJ2-7	TGTGCCAGCAGCTTAGGGACGAGCGCCTACGAGCAGTACTTC	CASSLGTSAYEQYF
TRBV7-6	once	NA	TRBJ2-3	TGTGCCAGCAGCGCATGGCCCCGCACAGATACGCAGTATTTT	CASSAWPRTDTQYF
TRBV3-1/TRBV3-2	NA	NA	TRBJ1-4	TGTGCCAGCAGTTATAATGAAAAACTGTTTTTT	CASSYNEKLFF
TRBV10-3	NA	TRBD1	TRBJ1-2	TGTGCCATCCAGAGACAGGGGCTTTATGGCTACACCTTC	CAIQRQGLYGYTF
TRBV14	NA	NA	TRBJ1-4	TGTGCCAGCAGCCAAGCTAGGGGGGAAAAACTGTTTTTT	CASSQARGEKLFF
TRBV12-3/TRBV12-4	NA	NA	TRBJ1-6	TGTGCCAGCAGCGCGGGGGGTGATTCACCCCTCCACTTT	CASSAGGDSPLHF
TRBV5-6	NA	NA	TRBJ2-7	TGTGCCAGCAGCGTGGCGGGCAGGGGGGCCTACGAGCAGTACTTC	CASSVAGRGAYEQYF
TRBV9	once	NA	TRBJ2-3	TGTGCCAGCAGCGGAGGACCACCGCGGGACACAGATACGCAGTATTTT	CASSGGPPRDTDTQYF
TRBV3-1/TRBV3-2	NA	TRBD1	TRBJ2-1	TGTGCCAGCAGCCTTGACAGGGACCAGTTCTTC	CASSLDRDQFF
TRBV10-3	NA	NA	TRBJ2-6	TGTGCCATCAGTAGGGAGTCTGGGGCCAACGTCCTGACTTTC	CAISRESGANVLTF
TRBV7-8	NA	TRBD2	TRBJ2-1	TGTGCCAGCAGCTTAGAACTAGCGGGGATCCCCTCCTACAATGAGCAGTTCTTC	CASSLELAGIPSYNEQFF
TRBV6-1	few	NA	TRBJ1-2	TGTGCCAGCAGTGACAATAACTATGGCTACACCTTC	CASSDNNYGYTF
TRBV7-2	NA	NA	TRBJ2-2	TGTGCCAGCAGCCCCCCCGGCAGGGCCACCGGGGAGCTGTTTTTT	CASSPPGRATGELFF
TRBV5-4	NA	TRBD1	TRBJ1-6	TGTGCCAGCAGCCGCACAGGGGAAAATTCACCCCTCCACTTT	CASSRTGENSPLHF
TRBV27	NA	NA	TRBJ1-6	TGTGCCAGCAGCCTAGAGGGAGATAGTTCACCCCTCCACTTT	CASSLEGDSSPLHF
TRBV3-1/TRBV3-2	NA	TRBD2	TRBJ2-1	TGTGCCAGCAGCCAGCGGGAGCTGTCCTACAATGGGCAGTTCTTC	CASSQRELSYNGQFF
TRBV28	NA	NA	TRBJ2-6	TGTGCCAGCAGAACAGGGAGCTCTGGGGCCAACGTCCTGACTTTC	CASRTGSSGANVLTF
TRBV4-2	NA	TRBD1	TRBJ2-7	TGTGCCAGCAGCCAAGGGACAGGGGTTTACTACGAGCAGTACTTC	CASSQGTGVYYEQYF
TRBV3-1/TRBV3-2	NA	TRBD1	TRBJ2-5	TGTGCCAGCAGCCAAGATCTCCAGGACAGGGGTCAAGAGACCCAGTACTTC	CASSQDLQDRGQETQYF
TRBV11-2	NA	NA	TRBJ1-5	TGTGCCAGCAGTTTGGGGCCGAATCAGCCCCAGCATTTT	CASSLGPNQPQHF
TRBV29-1	NA	NA	TRBJ2-7	TGCAGCGTACTGCAGGGTCCCTACGAGCAGTACTTC	CSVLQGPYEQYF
TRBV7-9	few	NA	TRBJ2-5	TGTGCCAGCAGCGATCTCCGATCGGAAGAGACCCAGTACTTC	CASSDLRSEETQYF
TRBV5-1	NA	TRBD2	TRBJ2-5	TGCGCCAGCAGCCTCAACCGACTAGCGGGACAAGAGACCCAGTACTTC	CASSLNRLAGQETQYF
TRBV28	NA	NA	TRBJ1-3	TGTGCCAGCAGTCTAAGTTCAAGCGGTGGAAACACCATATATTTT	CASSLSSSGGNTIYF
TRBV6-2/TRBV6-3	NA	TRBD1	TRBJ1-1	TGTGCCAGCAGTTACTCGTTGGGACAGGTTTCGAACACTGAAGCTTTCTTT	CASSYSLGQVSNTEAFF
TRBV4-2	NA	NA	TRBJ1-4	TGTGCCAGCAGCCCCAGGGCGCCAACTAATGAAAAACTGTTTTTT	CASSPRAPTNEKLFF
TRBV19	NA	NA	TRBJ1-6	TGTGCCAGTAGTATAGATGGAGGGCCGTATAATTCACCCCTCCACTTT	CASSIDGGPYNSPLHF
TRBV19	NA	NA	TRBJ1-3	TGTGCCAGTAGTATAGATGGGGAGGGCATCGAGGGTAACACCATATATTTT	CASSIDGEGIEGNTIYF
TRBV18	NA	TRBD1	TRBJ1-5	TGTGCCAGCTCACAAACGACAGGGGCGAATCAGCCCCAGCATTTT	CASSQTTGANQPQHF
TRBV10-3	NA	NA	TRBJ1-5	TGTGCCATCAGTGAGTCGTGGGGGCAGGGTCAGCCCCAGCATTTT	CAISESWGQGQPQHF
TRBV13	NA	NA	TRBJ1-2	TGTGCCAGCAGCCCCAGGGCCAGACCCTCCTATGGCTACACCTTC	CASSPRARPSYGYTF
TRBV28	NA	TRBD1	TRBJ2-5	TGTGCCAGCAAACCGGGACAGGGGGATGTTGAGACCCAGTACTTC	CASKPGQGDVETQYF
TRBV3-1/TRBV3-2	NA	TRBD2	TRBJ2-1	TGTGCCAGCAGCCAAGAGGGGGGACTAGCGGGAGCGAGCTCCTACAATGAGCAGTTCTTC	CASSQEGGLAGASSYNEQFF
TRBV28	NA	NA	TRBJ1-4	TGTGCCAGCAGTTTTCTCGGGACTGTCCAATCTAATGAAAAACTGTTTTTT	CASSFLGTVQSNEKLFF
TRBV3-1/TRBV3-2	NA	NA	TRBJ1-2	TGTGCCAGCAGCCTTTCCGCGGTCCTAGCGGAGGGCTACACCTTC	CASSLSAVLAEGYTF
TRBV5-6	NA	NA	TRBJ2-2	TGTGCCAGCAGTCCTCGACAGGGACTTTACACCGGGGAGCTGTTTTTT	CASSPRQGLYTGELFF
TRBV30	NA	NA	TRBJ1-6	TGTGCCTGGAGCCAGGGGCAAGGGGGTAATTCACCCCTCCACTTT	CAWSQGQGGNSPLHF
TRBV5-4	NA	NA	TRBJ2-7	TGTGCCAGCAGCTTGGGTGGAGGTCCAGAGCAGTACTTC	CASSLGGGPEQYF
TRBV25-1	few	TRBD2	TRBJ2-1	TGTGCCAGCAGTGAATTTTCCCTAGCGGCTGAGCAGTTCTTC	CASSEFSLAAEQFF
TRBV2	NA	NA	TRBJ2-3	TGTGCCAGCAGACAACAGGGTCTTGACACAGATACGCAGTATTTT	CASRQQGLDTDTQYF
TRBV7-9	NA	NA	TRBJ2-3	TGTGCCAGCAGCTTTAGGCCCCGGGAAGATACGCAGTATTTT	CASSFRPREDTQYF
TRBV5-4	NA	NA	TRBJ2-7	TGTGCCAGCAGCTTGGTCGGCGGAACCTACGAGCAGTACTTC	CASSLVGGTYEQYF
TRBV5-5	NA	NA	TRBJ1-1	TGTGCCAGCAGCTTGTACGCGGGTGTGAACACTGAAGCTTTCTTT	CASSLYAGVNTEAFF
TRBV27	NA	NA	TRBJ1-5	TGTGCCAGCAGTTCCGGGGGACTTAATCAGCGGCCCCAGCATTTT	CASSSGGLNQRPQHF
TRBV11-2	NA	NA	TRBJ1-2	TGTGCCAGCAGCTTAGGTACAGGGTTCTTTGGCTACACCTTC	CASSLGTGFFGYTF
TRBV19	NA	NA	TRBJ1-2	TGTGCCAGTAGTATTTTGGGTGAGGCCCCCTATGGCTACACCTTC	CASSILGEAPYGYTF
TRBV27	NA	TRBD2	TRBJ2-7	TGTGCCAGCAGTTTAATTGGGACTAGCGGGAGGACCGAGCAGTACTTC	CASSLIGTSGRTEQYF
TRBV28	NA	NA	TRBJ1-1	TGTGCCAGCCAAAAAGCGGAGTTTATGAACACTGAAGCTTTCTTT	CASQKAEFMNTEAFF
TRBV5-6	NA	NA	TRBJ2-6	TGTGCCAGCAGCTTCATCTCTGGGGCCAACGTCCTGACTTTC	CASSFISGANVLTF
TRBV11-3	NA	NA	TRBJ2-7	TGTGCCAGCAGCTTAGACCCGCGGGAAGGTCTAGAGCAGTACTTC	CASSLDPREGLEQYF
TRBV28	NA	NA	TRBJ1-2	TGTGCCCTACGAAGCCCACGGGGCTATGGCTACACCTTC	CALRSPRGYGYTF
TRBV24-1	NA	NA	TRBJ2-5	TGTGCCACCAGTGATTCGGGGGACGAAACCCAGTACTTC	CATSDSGDETQYF
TRBV19	NA	NA	TRBJ1-1	TGTGCCAGTAGTATACAGGGCGGCACTGAAGCTTTCTTT	CASSIQGGTEAFF
TRBV5-1	NA	NA	TRBJ2-2	TGCGCCAGCAGCTTTGGGCCAACTAGCCCCGGGGAGCTGTTTTTT	CASSFGPTSPGELFF
TRBV7-9	NA	TRBD2	TRBJ2-3	TGTGCCAGCAGCTACCTCCGACTAGCAGGGGATACGCAGTATTTT	CASSYLRLAGDTQYF
TRBV6-1	NA	NA	TRBJ2-3	TGTGCCAGCAGTGAGATGGGCACGTCGGCAGATACGCAGTATTTT	CASSEMGTSADTQYF
TRBV27	NA	TRBD2	TRBJ2-7	TGTGCCAGCAGTAGCGGGGAATCCTACGAGCAGTACTTC	CASSSGESYEQYF
TRBV6-5	NA	TRBD1	TRBJ1-2	TGTGCCAGCGAGACAGGGGGGGACTATGGCTACACCTTC	CASETGGDYGYTF
TRBV5-8	NA	TRBD1	TRBJ2-3	TGTGCCAGCAGAATTACCGGGACAGCGACAGATACGCAGTATTTT	CASRITGTATDTQYF
TRBV15	NA	TRBD2	TRBJ2-5	TGTGCCACCAAGTGGGGAGCGGGGGAGACCCAGTACTTC	CATKWGAGETQYF